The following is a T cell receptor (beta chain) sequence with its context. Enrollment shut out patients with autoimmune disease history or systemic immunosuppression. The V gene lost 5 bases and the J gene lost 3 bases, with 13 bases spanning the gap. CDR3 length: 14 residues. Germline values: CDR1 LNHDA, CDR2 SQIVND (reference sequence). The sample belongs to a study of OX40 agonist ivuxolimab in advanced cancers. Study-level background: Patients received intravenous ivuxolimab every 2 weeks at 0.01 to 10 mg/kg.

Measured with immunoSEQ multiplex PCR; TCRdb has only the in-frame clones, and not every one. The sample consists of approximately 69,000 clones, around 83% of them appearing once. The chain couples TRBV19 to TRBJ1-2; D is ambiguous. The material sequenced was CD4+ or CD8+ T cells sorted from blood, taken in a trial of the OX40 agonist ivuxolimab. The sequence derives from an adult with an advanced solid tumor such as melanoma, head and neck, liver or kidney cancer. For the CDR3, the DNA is TGTGCCAGTAGTGAAACCGGAATTGACTATGGCTACACCTTC. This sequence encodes CASSETGIDYGYTF. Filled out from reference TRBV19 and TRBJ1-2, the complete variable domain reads DGGITQSPKYLFRKEGQNVTLSCEQNLNHDAMYWYRQDPGQGLRLIYYSQIVNDFQKGDIAEGYSVSREKKESFPLTVTSAQKNPTAFYLCASSETGIDYGYTFGSGTRLTVV.